This T cell receptor beta chain emerged from a study of cytomegalovirus exposure and HLA in healthy donors. Study-wide results and caveats: Some V segments, including TRBV6-2 and TRBV6-3, were excluded as indistinguishable. Prior analysis indicated that the majority of TCR beta V segments exhibited productivity approximately 87% or approximately 30% of the time. Altogether, some 160 TCR beta chains were recorded as cytomegalovirus-associated.

Germline V gene data show CDR1 as GTSNPN and CDR2 as SVGIG (reference sequence). V shed 4 bases and J shed 5 bases, with 9 bases lying between them. This CDR3 region has 12 residues. PCR was performed using 60 Vbeta and 13 Jbeta primers. The assay was immunoSEQ multiplex PCR, and TCRdb's table has in-frame clones only and misses some. The table includes about 130,000 clones, roughly three quarters detected once. A word on this clone: No antigen is known for it.

The sample comprised PBMCs. The gene calls are TRBV30 and TRBJ1-5; the D gene is possibly TRBD1 (5 bases). This receptor was identified in a man aged 30-40 years in good health and CMV-seronegative. CDR3 nucleotides: TGTGCCTGGACAAGGGGCGATCAGCCCCAGCATTTT. Translation: CAWTRGDQPQHF.